The 32 T cell receptor beta chains presented below share a single source sample, sequenced in a study of identical twins. TCRdb reanalysed the 5' RACE reads using MiXCR and keeps one entry per CDR3 protein. The repertoire has some 1,600,000 distinct CDR3 sequences, roughly 35% of them found once; the top ten carry approximately 0.25%. Input material: cord blood. The receptors were sampled from a newborn girl in good health.

V is TRBV20-1 and J is TRBJ2-7; D gene unclear. Germline CDR1 reads DFQATT; CDR2 reads SNEGSKA (reference sequence). V shed 5 bases and J shed 0 bases, with 11 bases lying between them. This CDR3 is 13 amino acids long. The CDR3 DNA follows: TGCAGTGCTTGGGCTAAATCCTCCTACGAGCAGTACTTC. It translates to CSAWAKSSYEQYF.

The chain links TRBV20-1 to TRBJ2-4; D tentatively reads TRBD1 or TRBD2 (5 bases each). CDR1 and CDR2 (germline): DFQATT, SNEGSKA (reference sequence). Trimming removed 1 base from V and 0 bases from J, with 7 bases in between. The length of the CDR3 is 14 residues. CDR3 sequence (DNA): TGCAGTGCTAGAGCCGGGACAGCCAAAAACATTCAGTACTTC. Its protein product is CSARAGTAKNIQYF.

The V call is TRBV7-2, the J call TRBJ1-5, with D possibly being TRBD1 (6 bases). V lost 4 bases, J lost 6 bases, and 16 bases lay in between. Germline V lookup: CDR1 SGHTA, CDR2 FQGNSA. This CDR3 region has 15 residues. The CDR3 reads CASSSGTRGSQPQHF. The CDR3 DNA reads as TGTGCCAGCAGCTCGGGGACAAGGGGAAGTCAGCCCCAGCATTTT.

There are a few counts of this clonotype. The chain has TRBV12-3 or TRBV12-4 and TRBJ2-7, with D possibly TRBD1 on 6 matching bases. With 8 bases removed from V and 5 bases from J, the gap between germline ends came to 19 bases. This CDR3 has 14 amino acids. DNA of the CDR3: TGTGCCAGCGGTAGCTGGGAAGGGGGTCACGAGCAGTACTTC. Residues: CASGSWEGGHEQYF.

This clonotype was counted between two and nine times. The chain carries TRBV20-1 and TRBJ2-1, with a possible D match to TRBD1 (5 bases). CDR1 is DFQATT and CDR2 is SNEGSKA in the germline V gene (reference sequence). This CDR3 has 15 residues. Trimming cost V 3 bases and J 5 bases, with 17 bases left between them. Written as DNA, the CDR3 is TGCAGTGCTAGCCCCTTGGGGCGGCCCAACAATGAGCAGTTCTTC. Protein product: CSASPLGRPNNEQFF.

V and J are TRBV5-1 and TRBJ2-5; no firm D call. The J call may be wrong; the DNA end is better matched by TRBJ2-7. Germline CDR1 is SGHRS and CDR2 is YFSETQ. The CDR3 covers 14 residues. The CDR3, as DNA: TGCGCCAGCAGCTTGGCTGCGCAAGGCTACGAGCAGTACTTC. The encoded protein is CASSLAAQGYEQYF.

This chain uses TRBV12-3 or TRBV12-4 with TRBJ1-6; 7 nucleotides agree with TRBD1. V lost 2 bases and J lost 8; bases outside the gene matches: 6. CDR3 length equals 15 residues. This chain's CDR3 is CASSLRSQGDSPLHF. DNA of the CDR3: TGTGCCAGCAGTTTAAGGTCGCAGGGGGATTCACCCCTCCACTTT.

This clonotype appeared a few times. The chain employs TRBV29-1 and TRBJ1-1; TRBD1 agrees at 8 bases. With 4 bases clipped from V and 5 bases from J, the junction kept 9 bases outside the gene matches. CDR3 length: 14 amino acids. The germline gives CDR1 SQVTM, CDR2 ANQGSEA. Here the CDR3 reads CSVGDDRGWTEAFF. CDR3 DNA: TGCAGCGTTGGGGACGACAGGGGATGGACTGAAGCTTTCTTT. Filled out from reference TRBV29-1 and TRBJ1-1, the complete variable domain reads SAVISQKPSRDICQRGTSLTIQCQVDSQVTMMFWYRQQPGQSLTLIATANQGSEATYESGFVIDKFPISRPNLTFSTLTVSNMSPEDSSIYLCSVGDDRGWTEAFFGQGTRLTVV.

The chain is built from TRBV5-1 and TRBJ2-7; D possibly uses TRBD1 or TRBD2 (5 bases each). Trimming pared 4 bases from V and 1 base from J, leaving 12 bases between. The CDR3 has 14 amino acids. Germline V gene lookup returns CDR1 SGHRS and CDR2 YFSETQ. The CDR3 DNA reads TGCGCCAGCAGCCGCAGAGAGGGGTCCTACGAGCAGTACTTC. Its protein product is CASSRREGSYEQYF.

The chain is built from TRBV27 and TRBJ2-3, with TRBD2 matching 9 bases. Germline CDR1 reads MNHEY; CDR2 reads SMNVEV (reference sequence). The CDR3 has 17 residues. V dropped 4 bases and J dropped 2; count of bases not matched to a gene: 10. The CDR3 protein is CASSSTALAGITDTQYF. CDR3 nucleotides: TGTGCCAGCAGTTCAACCGCTCTAGCGGGGATCACAGATACGCAGTATTTT.

This clonotype was observed a few times. The gene calls are TRBV6-6 and TRBJ1-2; D unresolved. V lost 8 bases and J 7 bases, leaving 26 bases between the germline ends. The germline V gene has CDR1 MNHNY and CDR2 SVGAGI (reference sequence). CDR3 length equals 16 residues. The CDR3 coding sequence is TGTGCCAGCGAATTCCATCGGCAGAGCTACATTAGTGGCTACACCTTC. Residues: CASEFHRQSYISGYTF.

Here the CDR3 DNA reads TGCAGTGCTACCTGGGGGAGCTCTGGAAACACCATATATTTT. The encoded protein is CSATWGSSGNTIYF. The chain uses TRBV20-1 and TRBJ1-3; perhaps TRBD1 as D (5 bases). Germline-derived CDR1 and CDR2 are DFQATT and SNEGSKA (reference sequence). V shed 4 bases and J shed 0 bases, with 10 bases lying between them. The CDR3 sequence is 14 residues long.

The rearrangement joins TRBV18 to TRBJ1-2; 10 positions agree with TRBD1. J gave up 8 bases and V 5 bases, and 8 bases lay outside the gene matches. CDR3 size: 14 residues. In germline, CDR1 is KGHSH, CDR2 LQKENI. CDR3: CASSTTGGAGGYTF. Written as DNA, the CDR3 is TGTGCCAGCTCAACGACAGGGGGCGCCGGCGGCTACACCTTC.

With respect to this clonotype: Germline is not matched at one junction end, which may reflect a read error. V usage is TRBV12-3 or TRBV12-4 and J usage is TRBJ2-7, with TRBD1 matching 7 bases. This CDR3 is 14 amino acids long. CDR3 residues: CASSGTAFSYDQYF. As DNA, the CDR3 is TGTGCCAGCAGTGGGACAGCATTCTCCTACGACCAGTACTTC.

The rearrangement uses TRBV20-1 and TRBJ1-2; a possible D gene is TRBD1 (5 bases). The CDR3 spans 16 residues. Germline lookup yields CDR1 DFQATT and CDR2 SNEGSKA (reference sequence). V lost 0 bases and J 4 bases, leaving 18 bases between the germline ends. CDR3 in DNA: TGCAGTGCTAGAGATGCGGGTAAGGGGAGGATCTATGGCTACACCTTC. Amino acids: CSARDAGKGRIYGYTF.

This clonotype was seen ten or more times. At one boundary the junction diverges from the germline segment, which might be a read error. The chain carries TRBV3-1 and TRBJ1-1; no clear D gene. Germline assignment: CDR1 LGHDT and CDR2 YNNKEL (reference sequence). The CDR3 runs 14 residues. The CDR3 spells CASSQGRLNTEAFF. The CDR3 nucleotides are TGCGCCAGCAGCCAAGGACGGTTGAACACTGAAGCTTTCTTT.

This clonotype showed up just a few times. The chain uses TRBV14 and TRBJ2-7; D may match TRBD1 or TRBD2 (5 bases each). Between the trimmed V and J ends, which lost 0 bases and 7 bases, there was a span of 16 bases. Looked up from germline, CDR1 is SGHDN and CDR2 is FVKESK. The CDR3 has 15 amino acids. The chain's CDR3 is CASSQEGEGRNEQYF. The CDR3 nucleotides read TGTGCCAGCAGCCAAGAGGGCGAGGGGCGCAATGAGCAGTACTTC.

This chain connects TRBV5-1 to TRBJ2-1, with D possibly being TRBD2 (6 bases). The germline V gene encodes CDR1 SGHRS and CDR2 YFSETQ. V lost 3 bases and J 5 bases, leaving 15 bases between the germline ends. The length of the CDR3 is 15 residues. The DNA for the CDR3 is TGCGCCAGCAGCTCCGAGCGGGTCCCCCACAATGAGCAGTTCTTC. This gives the protein CASSSERVPHNEQFF.

V usage is TRBV4-1 and J usage is TRBJ1-1, with D perhaps TRBD1 (5 bases). The CDR3 contains 15 residues. V lost 3 bases to trimming and J lost 8 bases, with 19 bases between them. CDR1 and CDR2 from the germline V gene are MGHRA and YSYEKL. CDR3 DNA sequence: TGCGCCAGCAGCCAGCGGGACGCCCTCGCCGGGGAAGCTTTCTTT. This sequence encodes CASSQRDALAGEAFF.

This clonotype was seen ten or more times. V is TRBV29-1 and J is TRBJ2-1; D tentatively fits TRBD1 or TRBD2 (5 bases each). Germline V lookup: CDR1 SQVTM, CDR2 ANQGSEA. The CDR3 is made up of 16 amino acids. V lost 0 bases and J 3 bases, leaving 15 bases between the germline ends. CDR3 amino acids: CSVEDPGRRGYNEQFF. In DNA, the CDR3 is TGCAGCGTTGAAGATCCGGGACGACGAGGCTACAATGAGCAGTTCTTC.

The V and J genes are TRBV20-1 and TRBJ2-7; 8 nucleotides match TRBD2. V dropped 6 bases and J dropped 7; count of bases not matched to a gene: 17. Germline CDR1 and CDR2: DFQATT and SNEGSKA (reference sequence). This CDR3 is built from 15 residues. The CDR3 protein is CSAGVGGRSYNEQYF. In DNA form, the CDR3 reads TGCAGTGCAGGCGTGGGCGGGAGGAGCTACAATGAGCAGTACTTC.

As for this clonotype: A read error may produce the germline difference seen at one junction end. The rearrangement links TRBV4-2 to TRBJ1-5, with D hard to call. The CDR3 runs to 14 residues. Germline CDR1 and CDR2: LGHNA and YNFKEQ. The CDR3 region is CANSHDNSNQPQHF. Written as DNA, the CDR3 is TGTGCCAACAGCCATGACAACAGCAATCAGCCCCAGCATTTT.

This chain connects TRBV20-1 to TRBJ2-4; 11 bases map to TRBD2. V lost 4 bases and J lost 2; bases outside the gene matches: 4. Per germline, CDR1 DFQATT and CDR2 SNEGSKA (reference sequence). The CDR3 spans 15 residues. The CDR3 region is CSATPTSGTKNIQYF. CDR3 coding DNA: TGCAGTGCTACTCCGACTAGCGGGACCAAAAACATTCAGTACTTC.

The count of this clonotype is one. V gene TRBV21-1 combines with J gene TRBJ1-5; the table's TRBD1 call for D was not verified on the DNA. TRBV21-1 is classified as a pseudogene. CDR3 size: 14 residues. The CDR3 loop reads CTSSSRGRNQPQHF. DNA of the CDR3: TGTACCAGTAGCAGTAGGGGGCGCAATCAGCCCCAGCATTTT.

The chain is built from TRBV6-4 and TRBJ1-2; 9 bases match TRBD1. V dropped 5 bases and J dropped 4; count of bases not matched to a gene: 8. The germline gives CDR1 MRHNA, CDR2 SNTAGT. The CDR3 runs 15 residues. The CDR3 region has the DNA TGTGCCAGCAGTTATACAGGGGGCGTGATCTATGGCTACACCTTC. Translated, it gives CASSYTGGVIYGYTF.

The genes are TRBV6-5 and TRBJ2-2, with a tentative D call TRBD2 (6 bases). This CDR3 is 17 amino acids long. Trimming left V 2 bases short and J 5 bases short, with 18 bases between. Germline V gives CDR1 MNHEY, CDR2 SVGAGI. The CDR3 loop reads CASSYGSAGPGTGELFF. In DNA form, the CDR3 reads TGTGCCAGCAGTTACGGGTCGGCGGGACCGGGGACCGGGGAGCTGTTTTTT.

The sample holds a few counts of this clonotype. This chain joins TRBV6-1 and TRBJ1-2; D is uncertain. The CDR3 length is 14 residues. Germline V gene sequence: CDR1 MNHNS, CDR2 SASEGT. Trimming removed 7 bases from V and 0 bases from J, with 12 bases in between. CDR3 loop: CASTEGGANYGYTF. CDR3 nucleotide sequence: TGTGCCAGCACCGAAGGAGGTGCTAACTATGGCTACACCTTC.

The chain is built from TRBV10-3 and TRBJ2-7; TRBD2 aligns across 10 bases. CDR1 ENHRY and CDR2 SYGVKD come from the germline V gene. The V segment lost 6 bases and the J segment 4 bases; nucleotides outside the gene matches: 6. This CDR3 has 14 residues. The CDR3 sequence is CAIRSSGSRYEQYF. The CDR3 DNA reads as TGTGCCATCAGATCTAGCGGGAGTCGGTACGAGCAGTACTTC.

The genes are TRBV7-9 and TRBJ1-5; D remains unclear. The V and J ends lost 4 bases and 4 bases respectively, with 8 bases between them. The CDR3 runs to 13 residues. Germline assignment: CDR1 SEHNR and CDR2 FQNEAQ (reference sequence). The CDR3 DNA reads TGTGCCAGCAGCTGGGATTATAATCAGCCCCAGCATTTT. Its protein product is CASSWDYNQPQHF.

The chain combines TRBV20-1 with TRBJ1-4; perhaps TRBD1 as D (6 bases). The CDR3 consists of 13 residues. Trimming took off 5 bases at V and 0 bases at J, with 7 bases between the two ends. Per the germline V gene, CDR1 is DFQATT and CDR2 is SNEGSKA (reference sequence). The DNA for the CDR3 is TGCAGTGCTCCAGGGGCAACTAATGAAAAACTGTTTTTT. This sequence encodes CSAPGATNEKLFF.

CDR3 sequence reads: CASSLRPGQGVLQYF. CDR3 coding DNA: TGTGCCAGCAGCTTACGGCCGGGACAGGGTGTGTTGCAGTACTTC. The J gene is TRBJ2-7, the V gene TRBV7-8; 9 positions match TRBD1. The junction had 11 bases not matched to a gene; V was cut back by 2 bases and J by 9 bases. This CDR3 has 15 amino acids. The V gene's germline CDR1 is SGHVS and CDR2 FQNEAQ.

The genes are TRBV3-1 and TRBJ1-2; no definite D call. This CDR3 contains 15 residues. The germline V gene encodes CDR1 LGHDT and CDR2 YNNKEL (reference sequence). The V gene lost 0 bases and the J gene lost 3 bases, with 11 bases spanning the gap. The CDR3, as DNA: TGTGCCAGCAGCCAAGATCGAGTCGGCGACTATGGCTACACCTTC. Residues: CASSQDRVGDYGYTF.